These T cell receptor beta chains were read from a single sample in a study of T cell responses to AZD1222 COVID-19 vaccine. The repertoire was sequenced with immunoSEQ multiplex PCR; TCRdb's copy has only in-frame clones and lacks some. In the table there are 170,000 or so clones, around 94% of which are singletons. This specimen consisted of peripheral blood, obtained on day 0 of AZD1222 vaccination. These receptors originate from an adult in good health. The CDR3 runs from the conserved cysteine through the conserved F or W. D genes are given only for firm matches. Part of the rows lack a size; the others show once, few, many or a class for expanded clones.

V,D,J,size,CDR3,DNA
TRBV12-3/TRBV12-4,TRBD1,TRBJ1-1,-,CASRTTGSSFF,TGTGCCAGCAGAACGACAGGGTCGTCTTTCTTT
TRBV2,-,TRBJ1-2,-,CASSVWGNGYTF,TGTGCCAGCAGTGTTTGGGGGAATGGCTACACCTTC
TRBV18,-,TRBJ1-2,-,CASSRSVPANYGYTF,TGTGCCAGCTCACGGTCGGTCCCAGCTAACTATGGCTACACCTTC
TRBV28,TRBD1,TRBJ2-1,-,CASSLGTAINEQFF,TGTGCCAGCAGCTTAGGGACAGCAATTAATGAGCAGTTCTTC
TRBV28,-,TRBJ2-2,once,CASSLNTGELFF,TGTGCCAGCAGTTTGAACACCGGGGAGCTGTTTTTT
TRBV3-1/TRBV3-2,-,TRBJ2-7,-,CASSQKGEQYF,TGTGCCAGCAGCCAAAAGGGCGAGCAGTACTTC
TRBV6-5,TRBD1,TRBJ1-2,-,CASSSDRGRSGYTF,TGTGCCAGCAGTTCGGACAGGGGGCGCTCTGGCTACACCTTC
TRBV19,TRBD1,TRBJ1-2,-,CASRQGAYYGYTF,TGTGCCAGTAGGCAGGGGGCTTACTATGGCTACACCTTC
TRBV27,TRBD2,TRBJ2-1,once,CASSLSGGGTNNEQFF,TGTGCCAGCAGTTTATCTGGCGGGGGGACGAACAATGAGCAGTTCTTC
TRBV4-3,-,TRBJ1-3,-,CASSQESASSGNTIYF,TGCGCCAGCAGCCAAGAATCGGCTTCGTCTGGAAACACCATATATTTT
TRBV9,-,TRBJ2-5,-,CASSVETGTQYF,TGTGCCAGCAGCGTAGAAACGGGGACCCAGTACTTC
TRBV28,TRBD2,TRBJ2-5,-,CASSPQGPAGGRYETQYF,TGTGCCAGCAGTCCCCAGGGTCCAGCGGGGGGGCGGTATGAGACCCAGTACTTC
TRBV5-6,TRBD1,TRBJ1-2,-,CASSADRGNYGYTF,TGTGCCAGCAGCGCGGACAGGGGAAACTATGGCTACACCTTC
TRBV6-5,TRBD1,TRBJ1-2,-,CASRSQGTYGYTF,TGTGCCAGCAGATCACAGGGGACCTATGGCTACACCTTC
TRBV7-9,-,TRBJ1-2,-,CASSLGVGGYTF,TGTGCCAGCAGCCTAGGGGTAGGGGGCTACACCTTC
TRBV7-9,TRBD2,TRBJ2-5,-,CASSLGTSGPLETQYF,TGTGCCAGCAGCCTCGGGACTAGCGGTCCGCTGGAGACCCAGTACTTC
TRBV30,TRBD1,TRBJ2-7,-,CAWQNGQGANEQYF,TGTGCCTGGCAAAACGGGCAGGGGGCAAACGAGCAGTACTTC
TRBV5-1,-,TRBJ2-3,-,CASSPRASTDTQYF,TGCGCCAGCAGCCCCAGGGCAAGCACAGATACGCAGTATTTT
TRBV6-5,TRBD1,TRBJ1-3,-,CASSTGQLGNTIYF,TGTGCCAGCAGTACGGGACAGCTAGGAAACACCATATATTTT
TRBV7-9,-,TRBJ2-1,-,CASSLSEGQFF,TGTGCCAGCAGCTTATCCGAGGGGCAGTTCTTC
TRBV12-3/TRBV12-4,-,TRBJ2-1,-,CASSGTLYNEQFF,TGTGCCAGCAGTGGGACGCTGTACAATGAGCAGTTCTTC
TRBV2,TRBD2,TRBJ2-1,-,CASSPTRGGNNEQFF,TGTGCCAGCAGCCCCACCCGCGGGGGGAACAATGAGCAGTTCTTC
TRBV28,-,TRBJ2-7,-,CASSFTGTYEQYF,TGTGCCAGCAGTTTCACGGGTACCTACGAGCAGTACTTC
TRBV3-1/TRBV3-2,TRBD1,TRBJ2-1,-,CASSQGTGGIEFF,TGTGCCAGCAGCCAAGGGACAGGGGGCATTGAGTTCTTC
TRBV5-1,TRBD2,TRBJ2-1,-,CASSLRTSGGVNEQFF,TGCGCCAGCAGCTTACGGACTAGCGGGGGTGTAAATGAGCAGTTCTTC
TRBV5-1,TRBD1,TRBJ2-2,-,CASSAYRGFATGELFF,TGCGCCAGCAGCGCCTACAGGGGGTTTGCCACCGGGGAGCTGTTTTTT
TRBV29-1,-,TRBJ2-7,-,CSALGGTSYEQYF,TGCAGCGCCTTGGGCGGGACCTCCTACGAGCAGTACTTC
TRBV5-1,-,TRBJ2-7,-,CASSYDKYEQYF,TGCGCCAGCAGCTACGACAAGTACGAGCAGTACTTC
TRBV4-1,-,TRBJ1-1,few,CASSQVGGMNTEAFF,TGCGCCAGCAGCCAAGTCGGCGGAATGAACACTGAAGCTTTCTTT
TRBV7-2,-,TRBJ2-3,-,CASSLIPVVDTQYF,TGTGCCAGCAGCTTAATCCCAGTGGTTGATACGCAGTATTTT
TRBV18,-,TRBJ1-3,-,CASSPFPRFPTGDTIYF,TGTGCCAGCTCACCATTCCCCAGATTCCCGACCGGGGACACCATATATTTT
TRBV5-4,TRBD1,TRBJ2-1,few,CASSWGQGARNEQFF,TGTGCCAGCAGCTGGGGACAGGGGGCGCGAAATGAGCAGTTCTTC
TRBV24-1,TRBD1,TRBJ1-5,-,CATSDLNRGLGSNQPQHF,TGTGCCACCAGTGATCTAAACAGGGGGCTAGGAAGCAATCAGCCCCAGCATTTT
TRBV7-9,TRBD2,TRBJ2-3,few,CASSLSRGGGDTQYF,TGTGCCAGCAGCTTATCCCGCGGGGGTGGGGATACGCAGTATTTT
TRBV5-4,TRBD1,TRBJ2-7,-,CASSIGQGEQYF,TGTGCCAGCAGCATCGGACAGGGGGAGCAGTACTTC
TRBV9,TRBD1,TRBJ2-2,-,CASSVEAGGVAGELFF,TGTGCCAGCAGCGTAGAGGCAGGGGGCGTCGCCGGGGAGCTGTTTTTT
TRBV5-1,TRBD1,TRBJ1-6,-,CASSLGVKTGTDYNSPLHF,TGCGCCAGCAGCTTGGGAGTCAAAACCGGGACAGACTATAATTCACCCCTCCACTTT
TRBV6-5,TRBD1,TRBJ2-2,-,CASTSRQGGTGELFF,TGTGCCAGCACGAGTCGACAGGGCGGCACCGGGGAGCTGTTTTTT
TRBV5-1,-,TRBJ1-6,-,CASSLNPGASSPLHF,TGCGCCAGCAGCTTGAATCCGGGGGCAAGTTCACCCCTCCACTTT
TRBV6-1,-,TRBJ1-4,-,CASSEFRGSTNEKLFF,TGTGCCAGCAGTGAATTCCGGGGTTCAACTAATGAAAAACTGTTTTTT
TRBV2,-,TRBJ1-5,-,CASKDEGGQPQHF,TGTGCCAGCAAGGACGAGGGGGGCCAGCCCCAGCATTTT
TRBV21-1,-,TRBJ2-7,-,CASSKVGTRRCYTRGQQYF,TGTGCCAGCAGCAAAGTTGGGACACGAAGGTGCTATACCCGAGGGCAACAGTACTTC
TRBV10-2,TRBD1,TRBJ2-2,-,CAGRRDRGSLGTGELFF,TGCGCCGGCAGAAGGGACAGGGGCTCCCTAGGCACCGGGGAGCTGTTTTTT
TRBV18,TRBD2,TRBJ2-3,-,CASSPQLAGRVFRTDTQYF,TGTGCCAGCTCACCGCAACTAGCGGGGAGGGTTTTTCGCACAGATACGCAGTATTTT
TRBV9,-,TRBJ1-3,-,CASSDLANTIYF,TGTGCCAGCAGCGATTTGGCAAACACCATATATTTT
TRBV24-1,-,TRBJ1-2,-,CATSDFRGYTF,TGTGCCACCAGTGATTTTCGTGGCTACACCTTC
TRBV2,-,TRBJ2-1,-,CASSEIGYEQFF,TGTGCCAGCAGTGAGATTGGCTATGAGCAGTTCTTC